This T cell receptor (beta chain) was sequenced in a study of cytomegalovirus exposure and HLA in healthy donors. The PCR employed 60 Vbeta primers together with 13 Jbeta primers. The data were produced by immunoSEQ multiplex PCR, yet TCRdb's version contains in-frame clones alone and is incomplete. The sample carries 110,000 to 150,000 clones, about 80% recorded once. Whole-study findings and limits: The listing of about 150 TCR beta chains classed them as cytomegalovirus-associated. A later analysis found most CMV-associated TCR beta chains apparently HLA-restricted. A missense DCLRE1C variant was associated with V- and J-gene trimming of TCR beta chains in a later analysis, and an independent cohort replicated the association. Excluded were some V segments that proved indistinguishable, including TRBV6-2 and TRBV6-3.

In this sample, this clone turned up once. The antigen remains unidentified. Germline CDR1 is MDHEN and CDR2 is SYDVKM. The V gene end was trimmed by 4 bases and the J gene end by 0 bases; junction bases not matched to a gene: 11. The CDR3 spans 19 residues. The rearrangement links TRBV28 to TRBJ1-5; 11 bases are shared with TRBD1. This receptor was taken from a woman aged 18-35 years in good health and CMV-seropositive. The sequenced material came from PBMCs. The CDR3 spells CASSSLGTGGSYSNQPQHF. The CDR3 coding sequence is TGTGCCAGCAGTTCCCTGGGGACAGGGGGATCGTATAGCAATCAGCCCCAGCATTTT.